One and the same sample provided the 18 T cell receptor beta chains below, sequenced in a study of T cell responses to AZD1222 COVID-19 vaccine (dated by TCRdb to about 2021). Libraries were prepared through the immunoSEQ multiplex PCR assay. This immuneACCESS table, as held by TCRdb, lists in-frame sequences with V and J called but not all clones. Of the missing ones, under half trace to an unresolved V gene in checked studies; the others have no known cause. Here the sample has tens of thousands of clones; approximately 85% occur a single time. Jointly, the top ten make up around 9.3% of the sample. The time point label here, explained by the study, means: about 28 days (+/-7) after the second vaccine dose. Here the sequenced sample was peripheral blood, taken 28 days after the second AZD1222 dose. These receptor sequences come from an adult who received the AZD1222 COVID-19 vaccine.

The chain joins TRBV12-3 or TRBV12-4 to TRBJ1-1, with D tentatively TRBD1 (6 bases). V lost 1 base to trimming and J lost 4 bases, with 7 bases between them. The CDR3 runs to 13 residues. This CDR3 reads CASSLEGGTEAFF. The CDR3 DNA follows: TGTGCCAGCAGTTTAGAAGGGGGCACTGAAGCTTTCTTT.

The V and J genes are TRBV2 and TRBJ1-3; 11 bases are a match to TRBD1. The V gene's germline CDR1 is SNHLY and CDR2 FYNNEI. The CDR3 is made up of 16 amino acids. Trimming cost V 8 bases and J 2 bases; bases outside gene matches: 8. CDR3 in DNA: TGTGCCAGCGCATCTAGGACAGGGGGCCCTGGAAACACCATATATTTT. It is translated as CASASRTGGPGNTIYF.

The J gene is TRBJ2-5, the V gene TRBV9; 12 bases fit TRBD2. The CDR3 has 17 amino acids. CDR1 and CDR2 (germline): SGDLS, YYNGEE. V was pared by 3 bases and J by 4 bases, with 10 bases of the junction left unmatched. The CDR3 bases are TGTGCCAGCAGCGGGGCCCCGGCTAGCGGGGGGGTAGAGACCCAGTACTTC. The encoded protein is CASSGAPASGGVETQYF.

The chain couples TRBV3-1 (or the pseudogene TRBV3-2) to TRBJ1-1; TRBD1 aligns across 11 bases. V was pared by 2 bases and J by 4 bases, with 3 bases of the junction left unmatched. Germline V gene data show CDR1 as LGHDT and CDR2 as YNNKEL (reference sequence). There are 15 residues in the CDR3. This CDR3 is CASSQRDRGTTEAFF. The CDR3 bases are TGTGCCAGCAGCCAAAGGGACAGGGGGACCACTGAAGCTTTCTTT.

The CDR3 region has the DNA TGTGCCAGTAGTGAGGCGCCCGGGGAGCTGTTTTTT. It yields the protein CASSEAPGELFF. The J gene is TRBJ2-2, the V gene TRBV19; no definite D call. CDR3 length: 12 residues. Trimming shortened V by 5 bases and J by 6 bases, and 7 bases separated the two germline ends. CDR1 and CDR2 from the germline V gene are LNHDA and SQIVND (reference sequence).

This clone has a handful of counts. This CDR3 reads CASSIGTGSYNEQFF. The CDR3 DNA is TGTGCCAGTAGTATAGGGACAGGATCTTACAATGAGCAGTTCTTC. The chain is built from TRBV19 and TRBJ2-1, with 7 positions matching TRBD1. The V segment lost 1 base and the J segment 4 bases; nucleotides outside the gene matches: 4. There are 15 residues in the CDR3. Germline values: CDR1 LNHDA, CDR2 SQIVND (reference sequence).

The chain has TRBV27 and TRBJ2-7; 7 bases agree with TRBD2. The CDR3 extends over 14 amino acids. V was pared by 8 bases and J by 7 bases, with 14 bases of the junction left unmatched. CDR1 is MNHEY and CDR2 is SMNVEV in the germline V gene (reference sequence). As DNA, the CDR3 is TGTGCCAGCGCCCGAGGACTAGGTGTCGGTGAGCAGTACTTC. Amino acid sequence: CASARGLGVGEQYF.

This chain joins TRBV10-2 and TRBJ2-7, with 7 bases lining up with TRBD1. Unmatched junction bases numbered 9, after V lost 2 bases and J lost 2 bases. Germline CDR1 reads WSHSY; CDR2 reads SAAADI. The CDR3 loop spans 16 amino acids. Here the CDR3 reads CASSEIFDRAPYEQYF. The CDR3 DNA is TGCGCCAGCAGTGAGATTTTTGACAGGGCTCCCTACGAGCAGTACTTC.

V usage is TRBV4-2 and J usage is TRBJ2-6; 9 nucleotides line up with TRBD2. CDR3 length: 16 residues. V lost 3 bases to trimming and J lost 0 bases; unmatched junction nucleotides: 0. The germline gives CDR1 LGHNA, CDR2 YNFKEQ. Written as DNA, the CDR3 is TGTGCCAGCAGCCAGACTAGCGGCTCTGGGGCCAACGTCCTGACTTTC. This encodes CASSQTSGSGANVLTF.

CDR3 sequence reads: CASSVVANTEAFF. The CDR3 DNA sequence: TGTGCCAGCAGCGTAGTGGCGAACACTGAAGCTTTCTTT. This sequence joins TRBV9 and TRBJ1-1; D remains ambiguous. From germline, CDR1 is SGDLS and CDR2 YYNGEE. V was clipped by 0 bases and J by 1 base, with 4 bases between them. CDR3 length: 13 amino acids. Combining the CDR3 with reference TRBV9 and TRBJ1-1 gives the whole variable domain DSGVTQTPKHLITATGQRVTLRCSPRSGDLSVYWYQQSLDQGLQFLIQYYNGEERAKGNILERFSAQQFPDLHSELNLSSLELGDSALYFCASSVVANTEAFFGQGTRLTVV.

The rearrangement uses TRBV6-5 and TRBJ2-3, with TRBD2 matching over 8 bases. V shed 10 bases and J 2 bases; nucleotides not matched to a gene: 5. Germline CDR1 is MNHEY and CDR2 is SVGAGI. The CDR3 length is 13 residues. The CDR3 DNA reads TGTGCCACCCGCGGGGGGCCCACAGATACGCAGTATTTT. Amino acids: CATRGGPTDTQYF.

V is TRBV6-6 and J is TRBJ1-4; 7 bases fit TRBD1. J gave up 15 bases and V 7 bases, and 14 bases lay outside the gene matches. The CDR3 is made up of 13 amino acids. CDR1 and CDR2 from the germline V gene are MNHNY and SVGAGI (reference sequence). CDR3 residues: CASNDNRGVLVFF. CDR3 sequence (DNA): TGTGCCAGCAATGATAACAGGGGTGTTTTGGTGTTTTTT.

V usage is TRBV18 and J usage is TRBJ2-1; TRBD1 might be the D (6 bases). Trimming removed 4 bases at V and 10 bases at J, with 11 bases between. In germline, CDR1 is KGHSH, CDR2 LQKENI. CDR3 length equals 12 residues. The CDR3 protein is CASSQDSPEQFF. The DNA of the CDR3 is TGTGCCAGCTCACAGGACAGCCCAGAGCAGTTCTTC.

This chain links TRBV28 with TRBJ1-3, with 7 nucleotides matching TRBD1. The CDR3 sequence is 17 residues long. Trimming removed 2 bases from V and 4 bases from J; junction bases left unmatched: 11. Looked up from germline, CDR1 is MDHEN and CDR2 is SYDVKM. DNA of the CDR3: TGTGCCAGCAGTTTACCCCAGACAGGGACAGCCGGAAACACCATATATTTT. Protein: CASSLPQTGTAGNTIYF.

The chain is built from TRBV6-1 and TRBJ1-5, with D uncertain. Germline loops: CDR1 MNHNS, CDR2 SASEGT. V was clipped by 2 bases and J by 5 bases, with 10 bases between them. The CDR3 covers 14 residues. This chain's CDR3 is CASSEKGRYQPQHF. The CDR3 nucleotides are TGTGCCAGCAGTGAAAAAGGACGGTATCAGCCCCAGCATTTT.

The J gene is TRBJ1-1, the V gene TRBV28; weak D call: TRBD1 (5 bases). The CDR3 runs to 14 residues. Germline V CDR1 and CDR2: MDHEN, SYDVKM. Trimming took off 2 bases at V and 5 bases at J, with 12 bases between the two ends. The CDR3, as DNA: TGTGCCAGCAGTTTACAGGGCGTAATAACTGAAGCTTTCTTT. It translates to CASSLQGVITEAFF.

The CDR3: CASSPGQGRWETQYF. The CDR3 DNA follows: TGTGCCAGCAGCCCGGGACAGGGAAGGTGGGAGACCCAGTACTTC. The chain carries TRBV28 and TRBJ2-5; 9 bases agree with TRBD1. This CDR3 has 15 residues. The junction had 10 bases not matched to a gene; V was cut back by 6 bases and J by 5 bases. Germline V gives CDR1 MDHEN, CDR2 SYDVKM.

The CDR3 is CASRRQGPFSYGYTF. In nucleotides, the CDR3 is TGTGCCAGCAGGAGACAGGGTCCGTTTTCCTATGGCTACACCTTC. The chain uses TRBV11-2 and TRBJ1-2, with 7 bases fitting TRBD1. The CDR3 is made up of 15 amino acids. J gave up 4 bases and V 6 bases, and 11 bases lay outside the gene matches. The germline gives CDR1 SGHAT, CDR2 FQNNGV.